A selection of T cell receptor beta chains follows, all from one sample in a study of T cell responses to AZD1222 COVID-19 vaccine. Measured with immunoSEQ multiplex PCR; TCRdb has only the in-frame clones, and not every one. The table has more than 95,000 clones, around 89% seen once. The sequenced sample was peripheral blood, obtained on day 0 of AZD1222 vaccination. These receptor sequences come from an adult in good health. The CDR3 runs from the conserved cysteine through the conserved F or W. Each record gives: V gene, clone size, J gene, D gene, CDR3 DNA, CDR3 protein. The D gene is left open where the match is weak. Where a row states a size, it is once, few, many or the class of an expanded clone; other rows omit it.

TRBV30	-	TRBJ1-1	TRBD1	TGTGCCTGGGGACAGGGGCTGAGCACTGAAGCTTTCTTT	CAWGQGLSTEAFF
TRBV7-2	-	TRBJ1-5	TRBD1	TGTGCCAGCAGTCTAGTAGGACAGGGGTCTAATCAGCCCCAGCATTTT	CASSLVGQGSNQPQHF
TRBV6-5	-	TRBJ1-2	-	TGTGCCAGCAGTTACGGCGGACACACTCAATATGGCTACACCTTC	CASSYGGHTQYGYTF
TRBV30	-	TRBJ1-5	-	TGTGCCTGGAGTGTAAGGGGTGGCAATCAGCCCCAGCATTTT	CAWSVRGGNQPQHF
TRBV5-6	-	TRBJ1-6	-	TGTGCCAGCAGCTTTTGGAGCTCCTATAATTCACCCCTCCACTTT	CASSFWSSYNSPLHF
TRBV19	once	TRBJ1-3	-	TGTGCCAGTAGTGTGTTCCTCTCTGGAAACACCATATATTTT	CASSVFLSGNTIYF
TRBV7-2	-	TRBJ1-2	-	TGTGCCAGCAGCCCGCGGCTGGGGCAATCTGGCTACACCTTC	CASSPRLGQSGYTF
TRBV7-2	-	TRBJ1-4	TRBD1	TGTGCCAGCAGCTTAGGCAACAGGGGTAAAGAAAAACTGTTTTTT	CASSLGNRGKEKLFF
TRBV9	-	TRBJ1-6	-	TGTGCCAGCAGCGTAGGGTCGAGAGGGAATAATTCACCCCTCCACTTT	CASSVGSRGNNSPLHF
TRBV6-5	-	TRBJ1-5	-	TGTGCCAGCAGTTCCGGGGCGAGCAATCAGCCCCAGCATTTT	CASSSGASNQPQHF
TRBV7-8	-	TRBJ1-4	-	TGTGCCAGCAGCATACAGGGATTTATTGATGAAAAACTGTTTTTT	CASSIQGFIDEKLFF
TRBV6-1	once	TRBJ1-1	-	TGTGCCAGCAGTGTAGCCAGGAGAGGAGCTGAAGCTTTCTTT	CASSVARRGAEAFF
TRBV18	-	TRBJ2-7	TRBD1	TGTGCCAGCTCACCACCGGGACAGGGGGTAGGCGAGCAGTACTTC	CASSPPGQGVGEQYF
TRBV3-1/TRBV3-2	-	TRBJ2-1	TRBD1	TGTGCCAGCAGCCGGACAGGTGCTAGCTCCTACAATGAGCAGTTCTTC	CASSRTGASSYNEQFF
TRBV25-1	few	TRBJ1-6	TRBD1	TGTGCCAGCAGTGATCCGGGACAGGGGGAATCACCCCTCCACTTT	CASSDPGQGESPLHF
TRBV3-1/TRBV3-2	-	TRBJ2-7	TRBD2	TGTGCCAGCAGCCAAAATAGCGGGAGGGCAGGGGAGTACTTC	CASSQNSGRAGEYF
TRBV27	-	TRBJ2-1	-	TGTGCCAGCAGTTTAGAGGGGGTCCTAGAGGGGAGCTCCTACAATGAGCAGTTCTTC	CASSLEGVLEGSSYNEQFF
TRBV7-2	-	TRBJ2-2	-	TGTGCCAGCAGCTTAGCGGGAGCAGCCGGGGAGCTGTTTTTT	CASSLAGAAGELFF
TRBV9	-	TRBJ2-3	-	TGTGCCAGCAGCGTATGGGCGGGACGTCTCACAGATACGCAGTATTTT	CASSVWAGRLTDTQYF
TRBV5-6	-	TRBJ2-3	-	TGTGCCAGCGGGGGCCCCCAAGGGGCCGTAGATACGCAGTATTTT	CASGGPQGAVDTQYF
TRBV7-2	-	TRBJ2-5	TRBD1	TGTGCCAGCCAGGGGGCGGGAGAGACCCAGTACTTC	CASQGAGETQYF
TRBV9	-	TRBJ2-3	-	TGTGCCAGCAGCGTAGAATTAGCGGGCACAGATACGCAGTATTTT	CASSVELAGTDTQYF
TRBV7-2	once	TRBJ1-5	-	TGTGCCAGCAGCTCCCTGGGTAATAGCAATCAGCCCCAGCATTTT	CASSSLGNSNQPQHF
TRBV18	-	TRBJ2-7	-	TGTGCCAGCTCACCACGGGAGAACGGGGTTTACGAGCAGTACTTC	CASSPRENGVYEQYF
TRBV4-3	few	TRBJ1-2	-	TGCGCCAGCAGCCAAGATCTCCAAGGGCAGTCCGTCGGGGGCTACACCTTC	CASSQDLQGQSVGGYTF
TRBV6-5	-	TRBJ2-2	-	TGTGCCAGCAGTTACTCGGGTAGAGGCCCCGGGGAGCTGTTTTTT	CASSYSGRGPGELFF
TRBV18	-	TRBJ1-1	-	TGTGCCAGCTCACCAGGCTTAGCGAACACTGAAGCTTTCTTT	CASSPGLANTEAFF
TRBV5-4	-	TRBJ1-1	-	TGTGCCAGCAGCTTATATGGGGCGAACACTGAAGCTTTCTTT	CASSLYGANTEAFF
TRBV6-2/TRBV6-3	-	TRBJ2-7	TRBD2	TGTGCCAGCAGCCTTTCAACTAGCGGGAGCACGGGGGAGCAGTACTTC	CASSLSTSGSTGEQYF